Listed here are 26 T cell receptor beta chains from one sample, sequenced in a study of blood T cells in healthy people across ages. Through a sample-barcoded 5' primer and a J-beta primer mix, a second PCR was run for about 6 to 11 cycles. Each CDR3 protein gets one entry after TCRdb re-called the 5' RACE reads with MiXCR. This repertoire shows 550,000 to 800,000 distinct CDR3 sequences, roughly 30% found once; its top ten account for 15% to 17%. Sequenced: blood. These receptors were collected from a woman of 80 years or more in good health.

This chain links TRBV20-1 with TRBJ2-3; D perhaps matches TRBD2 (5 bases). V was trimmed by 4 bases and J by 1 base, leaving 12 bases between them. The CDR3 runs to 14 residues. CDR1 and CDR2 (germline): DFQATT, SNEGSKA (reference sequence). The CDR3 sequence: CSATREHGTDTQYF. The CDR3, as DNA: TGCAGTGCTACCCGGGAACATGGCACAGATACGCAGTATTTT.

The V gene is TRBV6-1, the J gene TRBJ1-1; D not certain. With 2 bases removed from V and 11 bases from J, the gap between germline ends came to 12 bases. The CDR3 runs to 12 residues. The germline CDR1 and CDR2 sequences are MNHNS and SASEGT. Here the CDR3 DNA reads TGTGCCAGCAGTGAATGGGCCCCCTTGGCTTTCTTT. Protein: CASSEWAPLAFF.

As for this clonotype: Since a much larger clone is just one base distant, this may be a read error. The V and J genes are TRBV7-9 and TRBJ1-4; D gene uncertain. This CDR3 region has 12 residues. Germline V lookup: CDR1 SEHNR, CDR2 FQNEAQ (reference sequence). The CDR3, as DNA: TGTGCCAGCAGCTTAGTAGAGGAAAAACCGTTTTTT. The encoded protein is CASSLVEEKPFF.

CDR3 amino acids: CASSPQTSAYNEQYF. CDR3 in DNA: TGTGCCAGCAGCCCGCAGACTAGCGCGTACAATGAGCAGTACTTC. V and J are TRBV7-3 and TRBJ2-1; 8 bases are shared with TRBD2. The J call may not be correct, given that the DNA end is closer to TRBJ2-7. Germline V CDR1 and CDR2: SGHTA, FQGTGA. The CDR3 covers 15 residues.

This clonotype was found many times. CDR3: CASSLDGVRDGAPLLNEKLFF. CDR3 bases: TGTGCCAGCAGCTTGGACGGTGTTCGAGACGGAGCTCCCCTACTTAATGAAAAACTGTTTTTT. The chain recombines TRBV5-4 with TRBJ1-4; D call uncertain. V gave up 0 bases and J gave up 4 bases, with 28 bases separating them. This CDR3 spans 21 amino acids. Germline V gene data show CDR1 as SGHNT and CDR2 as YYREEE (reference sequence).

With regard to this clonotype: This may be a read error, as it is one base from a much larger clone. This rearrangement joins TRBV6-1 to TRBJ2-4; TRBD1 aligns across 8 bases. This CDR3 comprises 17 residues. V trimming: 5 bases; J trimming: 3 bases; junction bases outside the gene matches: 12. Germline lookup yields CDR1 MNHNS and CDR2 SASEGT. CDR3 DNA sequence: TGTGCCAGCAGTAGGGGGAGCATGACAGGGGTCAAAAACATTCAGTACTTC. It specifies CASSRGSMTGVKNIQYF.

This clonotype was picked up many times. The V and J genes are TRBV6-2 or TRBV6-3 and TRBJ2-1, with D possibly TRBD1 on 5 matching bases. The V end was cut by 6 bases, the J end by 3 bases, with 6 bases between. Germline V lookup: CDR1 MNHEY, CDR2 SVGEGT. CDR3 length: 12 amino acids. DNA for the CDR3: TGTGCCAGCAGAGACAGCTACAATGAGCAGTTCTTC. It codes for CASRDSYNEQFF.

This clonotype has ten or more counts. The rearrangement uses TRBV27 and TRBJ2-7, with D possibly TRBD2 on 5 matching bases. This CDR3 is built from 15 residues. In germline, CDR1 is MNHEY, CDR2 SMNVEV (reference sequence). V lost 0 bases to trimming and J lost 4 bases, with 13 bases between them. For the CDR3, the DNA is TGTGCCAGCAGTTTATCTGTTTGGACTGTGTACGAGCAGTACTTC. Residues: CASSLSVWTVYEQYF.

Remarks on this clonotype: A much larger clone differs from this one at a single base, so this may be a read error. The chain links TRBV6-1 to TRBJ2-1; the D gene could be TRBD1 or TRBD2 (6 bases each). The J call may not be correct, given that the DNA end is closer to TRBJ2-7. This CDR3 is 14 amino acids long. Germline V lookup: CDR1 MNHNS, CDR2 SASEGT. The CDR3 nucleotides are TGTGCCAGCAGTGGCGGGACATATTACAATGAGCAGTACTTC. This sequence encodes CASSGGTYYNEQYF.

This clonotype showed up many times. The chain joins TRBV20-1 to TRBJ1-6, with D hard to call. The germline V gene encodes CDR1 DFQATT and CDR2 SNEGSKA (reference sequence). The V end was cut by 1 base, the J end by 0 bases, with 7 bases between. The CDR3 contains 15 residues. The CDR3 DNA is TGCAGTGCTAGAGGGGAAGGCTCCTATAATTCACCCCTCCACTTT. Translated: CSARGEGSYNSPLHF.

This clonotype was picked up many times. The gene calls are TRBV2 and TRBJ2-5, with D perhaps matching TRBD1 or TRBD2 (5 bases each). V was shortened by 4 bases and J by 2 bases, with 8 bases between the two germline ends. The CDR3 contains 13 residues. Germline V lookup: CDR1 SNHLY, CDR2 FYNNEI. The CDR3 DNA reads as TGTGCCAGCAGTGGGGACCTTCAAGAGACCCAGTACTTC. It encodes CASSGDLQETQYF.

With respect to this clonotype: A much more abundant neighbour one base away suggests this may be a read error. The rearrangement joins TRBV7-2 to TRBJ2-4, with a tentative D call TRBD2 (7 bases). The closer fit of TRBJ2-5 to the DNA end suggests the J call may be wrong. Looked up from germline, CDR1 is SGHTA and CDR2 is FQGNSA. The CDR3 is made up of 13 amino acids. CDR3 coding DNA: TGTGCCAGCCCCTCCGGGGGGCTGGAGACCCAGTACTTC. It codes for CASPSGGLETQYF.

This clonotype showed up just a few times. The chain couples TRBV15 to TRBJ1-5; 7 positions match TRBD1. V shed 1 base and J 4 bases; nucleotides not matched to a gene: 1. The germline gives CDR1 LNHNV, CDR2 YYDKDF (reference sequence). CDR3 size: 14 residues. This CDR3 reads CATSRVGQNQPQHF. The CDR3 DNA sequence: TGTGCCACCAGCAGAGTGGGACAGAATCAGCCCCAGCATTTT.

The chain is built from TRBV12-3 or TRBV12-4 and TRBJ2-3; the D gene is possibly TRBD1 (5 bases). The V end was cut by 7 bases, the J end by 5 bases, with 19 bases between. The CDR3 covers 15 residues. In DNA, the CDR3 is TGTGCCAGCACCTCGAAGGGGATTTTCAGAGATACGCAGTATTTT. Its translation: CASTSKGIFRDTQYF.

This clonotype was seen repeatedly, ten times or more. The rearrangement links TRBV5-1 to TRBJ1-2; D not resolved. With 0 bases removed from V and 4 bases from J, the gap between germline ends came to 16 bases. The germline CDR1 and CDR2 sequences are SGHRS and YFSETQ. CDR3 size: 16 residues. Here the CDR3 reads CASSLGPTMSPYGYTF. The DNA for the CDR3 is TGCGCCAGCAGCTTGGGCCCTACAATGTCACCCTATGGCTACACCTTC.

The chain employs TRBV20-1 and TRBJ1-2; D unclear. In germline, CDR1 is DFQATT, CDR2 SNEGSKA (reference sequence). This CDR3 contains 14 residues. V lost 5 bases to trimming and J lost 1 base, with 14 bases between them. The CDR3 bases are TGCAGTGCTCCACCCCGGTGGGATAACTATGGCTACACCTTC. It yields the protein CSAPPRWDNYGYTF.

The chain links TRBV7-6 to TRBJ2-7; maybe TRBD1 (6 bases). Trimming removed 1 base from V and 3 bases from J, with 13 bases in between. Per the germline V gene, CDR1 is SGHVS and CDR2 is FNYEAQ. The CDR3 is 15 amino acids. As DNA, the CDR3 is TGTGCCAGCAGCTTAGTAGGGTCAGGGGACTACGAGCAGTACTTC. Translation: CASSLVGSGDYEQYF.

This clonotype was counted a few times. This chain joins TRBV29-1 and TRBJ1-2; TRBD1 might be the D (5 bases). V was shortened by 0 bases and J by 5 bases, with 13 bases between the two germline ends. Looked up from germline, CDR1 is SQVTM and CDR2 is ANQGSEA. CDR3 length: 14 residues. The CDR3 nucleotides read TGCAGCGTTGAAGACAGGGCTTCGGGGTATGGCTACACCTTC. Translating it yields CSVEDRASGYGYTF.

Many counts were recorded for this clonotype. The chain combines TRBV20-1 with TRBJ2-1; 11 bases map to TRBD2. V lost 5 bases to trimming and J lost 4 bases; unmatched junction nucleotides: 7. CDR3 length equals 15 residues. Germline loops: CDR1 DFQATT, CDR2 SNEGSKA (reference sequence). The DNA for the CDR3 is TGCAGTGCTCAATTTAGCGGGGGGGGATACAATGAGCAGTTCTTC. The encoded protein is CSAQFSGGGYNEQFF.

This clonotype was seen at least ten times. The rearrangement joins TRBV5-1 to TRBJ2-7; D might be TRBD2 (7 bases). The V gene lost 3 bases and the J gene lost 2 bases, with 18 bases spanning the gap. This CDR3 region has 16 residues. Germline-derived CDR1 and CDR2 are SGHRS and YFSETQ. CDR3: CASSSGGLPVTYEQYF. The CDR3 bases are TGCGCCAGCAGCTCCGGGGGGCTTCCGGTTACCTACGAGCAGTACTTC.

The gene calls are TRBV7-9 and TRBJ2-1; no clear D gene. V was cut by 6 bases and J by 6 bases, with 12 bases left in between. This CDR3 has 13 residues. Per germline, CDR1 SEHNR and CDR2 FQNEAQ (reference sequence). CDR3 nucleotides: TGTGCCAGCAGACGACACGATACCAATGAGCAGTTCTTC. This sequence encodes CASRRHDTNEQFF. The full variable domain, its missing parts supplied by reference TRBV7-9 and TRBJ2-1, is DTGVSQNPRHKITKRGQNVTFRCDPISEHNRLYWYRQTLGQGPEFLTYFQNEAQLEKSRLLSDRFSAERPKGSFSTLEIQRTEQGDSAMYLCASRRHDTNEQFFGPGTRLTVL.

V and J are TRBV11-2 and TRBJ2-5; 8 bases are shared with TRBD2. Trimming removed 4 bases from V and 4 bases from J; junction bases left unmatched: 8. The germline CDR1 and CDR2 sequences are SGHAT and FQNNGV. The CDR3 runs to 15 residues. CDR3 in amino acids: CASSSWDTSGETQYF. The CDR3 DNA is TGTGCCAGCAGCTCCTGGGATACTAGCGGAGAGACCCAGTACTTC.

In its sample, this clonotype was seen many times. The chain is built from TRBV5-5 and TRBJ2-1, with D perhaps matching TRBD1 (6 bases). Germline V gene data show CDR1 as SGHKS and CDR2 as YYEKEE (reference sequence). V was cut by 5 bases and J by 1 base, with 13 bases left in between. CDR3 size: 15 residues. The DNA for the CDR3 is TGTGCCAGCAGTCCAACAGGGTGGTCCTACAATGAGCAGTTCTTC. Encoded protein: CASSPTGWSYNEQFF.

This clonotype showed up many times. The genes are TRBV6-5 and TRBJ1-1, with a possible D match to TRBD1 (5 bases). The germline V gene encodes CDR1 MNHEY and CDR2 SVGAGI. V dropped 2 bases and J dropped 6 bases, with 22 bases sitting between them. The CDR3 sequence is 17 residues long. The CDR3: CASSYPNSATGDPEAFF. The CDR3 DNA is TGTGCCAGCAGTTACCCAAACTCAGCAACAGGAGACCCTGAAGCTTTCTTT.

The CDR3 protein is CASSRGAPGYTEAFF. The CDR3 DNA reads as TGTGCCAGCAGCCGGGGGGCTCCAGGGTACACTGAAGCTTTCTTT. The rearrangement links TRBV6-5 to TRBJ1-1; D possibly corresponds to TRBD1 (6 bases). The CDR3 extends over 15 amino acids. Germline V gives CDR1 MNHEY, CDR2 SVGAGI. Trimming pared 6 bases from V and 3 bases from J, leaving 17 bases between.

Regarding this clonotype: A read error is possible here, since a much larger clone lies one base away. This chain connects TRBV4-1 to TRBJ2-1; 7 positions agree with TRBD2. The CDR3 is 17 amino acids. Germline CDR1 MGHRA, CDR2 YSYEKL. The junction had 15 bases not matched to a gene; V was cut back by 2 bases and J by 8 bases. CDR3 loop: CASSQTAGTGRCYEQFF. The CDR3 DNA reads TGCGCCAGCAGCCAAACCGCCGGGACCGGGAGGTGCTATGAGCAGTTCTTC.